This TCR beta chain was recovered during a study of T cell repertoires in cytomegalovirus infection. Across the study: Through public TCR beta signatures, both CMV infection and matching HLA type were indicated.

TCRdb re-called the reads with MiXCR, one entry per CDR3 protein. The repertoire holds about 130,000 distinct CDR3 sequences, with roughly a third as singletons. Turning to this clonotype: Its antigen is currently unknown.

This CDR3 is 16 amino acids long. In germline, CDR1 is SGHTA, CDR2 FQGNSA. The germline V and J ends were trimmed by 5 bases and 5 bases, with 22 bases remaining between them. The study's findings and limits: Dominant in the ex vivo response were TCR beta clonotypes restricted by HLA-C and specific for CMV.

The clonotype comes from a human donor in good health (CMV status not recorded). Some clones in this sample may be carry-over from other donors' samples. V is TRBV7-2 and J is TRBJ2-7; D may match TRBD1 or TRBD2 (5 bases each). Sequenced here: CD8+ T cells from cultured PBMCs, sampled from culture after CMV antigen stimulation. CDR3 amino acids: CASSPPGRDLHNEQYF. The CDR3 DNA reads TGTGCCAGCAGCCCCCCCGGCCGGGACCTACACAACGAGCAGTACTTC.